The source of this T cell receptor beta chain is a study of post-analysis software for immune sequencing data. Overall study context: The study covered relapsing-remitting, secondary progressive and progressive-relapsing courses of multiple sclerosis.

This clonotype was counted a few times. Its antigen is as yet unknown. The study's findings and limits: Samples from one preparation batch, clustered by F measure, grouped strongly together. Roughly 5 TRBV segments, TRBV5-6, TRBV5-1 and TRBV20-1 among them, were found more frequent in patients than controls.

V was pared by 4 bases and J by 1 base, with 7 bases of the junction left unmatched. CDR1 and CDR2 from the germline V gene are SGHDT and YYEEEE. CDR3 length equals 16 residues. Prepared TCR beta cDNA libraries contained unique molecular identifiers. A population of about 0.95 to 10 million T cells gave rise to roughly 0.5 million cDNA molecules. Via MiXCR, TCRdb re-called the PCR reads, giving one row per CDR3 protein. The repertoire includes some 370,000 distinct CDR3 sequences, around a third of them detected once, and 13% sits in the top ten. The chain uses TRBV5-6 and TRBJ2-1; 8 bases are shared with TRBD2. Sequenced: blood. This clonotype originated in a girl between 5 and 17 years old with multiple sclerosis. As DNA, the CDR3 is TGTGCCAGCAGCGCCCTTGGCGGGGGGTCCTACAATGAGCAGTTCTTC. It codes for CASSALGGGSYNEQFF.